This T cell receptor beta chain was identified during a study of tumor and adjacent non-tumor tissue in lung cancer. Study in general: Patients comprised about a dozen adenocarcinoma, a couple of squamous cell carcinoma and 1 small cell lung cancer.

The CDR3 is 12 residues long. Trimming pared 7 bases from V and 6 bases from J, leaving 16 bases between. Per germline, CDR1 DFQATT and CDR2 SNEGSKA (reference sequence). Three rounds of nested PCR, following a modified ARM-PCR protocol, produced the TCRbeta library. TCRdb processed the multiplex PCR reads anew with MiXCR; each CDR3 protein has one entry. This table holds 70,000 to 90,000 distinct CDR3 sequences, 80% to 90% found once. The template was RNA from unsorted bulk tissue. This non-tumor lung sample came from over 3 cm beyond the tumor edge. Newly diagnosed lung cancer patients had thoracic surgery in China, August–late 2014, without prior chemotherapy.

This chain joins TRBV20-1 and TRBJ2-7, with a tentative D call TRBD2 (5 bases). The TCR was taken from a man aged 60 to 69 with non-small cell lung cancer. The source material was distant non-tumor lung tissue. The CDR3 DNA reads TGCAGTGTTCAGAGGGATTGGAGCGAGCAGTACTTC. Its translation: CSVQRDWSEQYF.